The sequence of this T cell receptor (beta chain) was determined in a study of beta chain features in type 1 diabetes. This clone was picked up one time. What it binds is not known. cDNA synthesis used the whole RNA isolate, giving expressed TCRB sequences. Here immunoSEQ multiplex PCR was the method, and the copy in TCRdb shows in-frame clones only, minus some. The sample lists hundreds of thousands of clones, over 12% occurring once. Germline V gene data show CDR1 as MNHEY and CDR2 as SVGAGI. Trimming took off 2 bases at V and 13 bases at J, with 14 bases between the two ends. The CDR3 has 13 residues. General study results and limits: Moderately but significantly shorter TCRB CDR3s were found in Type 1 diabetes patients in all four CD4+ subsets.

V and J are TRBV6-5 and TRBJ1-4; D remains ambiguous. The material sequenced was naive CD4+ T cells from blood. The TCR originated in a man aged 18 to 30 with type 1 diabetes. CDR3 DNA sequence: TGTGCCAGCAGTTACGATGGGGAAGCTATACTGTTTTTT. Translated: CASSYDGEAILFF.